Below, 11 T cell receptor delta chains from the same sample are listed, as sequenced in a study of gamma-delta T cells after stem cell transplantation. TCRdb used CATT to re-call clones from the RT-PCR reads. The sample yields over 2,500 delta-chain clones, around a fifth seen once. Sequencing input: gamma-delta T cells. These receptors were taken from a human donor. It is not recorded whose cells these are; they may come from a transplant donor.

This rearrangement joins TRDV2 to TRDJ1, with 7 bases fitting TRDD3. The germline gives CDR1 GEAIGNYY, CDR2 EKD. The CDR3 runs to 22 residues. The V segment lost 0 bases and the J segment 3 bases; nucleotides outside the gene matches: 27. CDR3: CACDTLQAKSPPGGPKADKLIF. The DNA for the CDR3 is TGTGCCTGTGACACCCTGCAAGCCAAATCGCCCCCTGGGGGCCCAAAGGCCGATAAACTCATCTTT.

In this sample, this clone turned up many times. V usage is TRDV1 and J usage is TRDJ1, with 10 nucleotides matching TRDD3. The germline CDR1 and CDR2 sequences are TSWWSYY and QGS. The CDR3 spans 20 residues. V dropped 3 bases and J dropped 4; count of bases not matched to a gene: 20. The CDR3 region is CALGDTSYLGDNRVVDKLIF. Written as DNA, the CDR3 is TGTGCTCTTGGGGACACTTCCTACCTGGGGGATAATCGGGTCGTCGATAAACTCATCTTT.

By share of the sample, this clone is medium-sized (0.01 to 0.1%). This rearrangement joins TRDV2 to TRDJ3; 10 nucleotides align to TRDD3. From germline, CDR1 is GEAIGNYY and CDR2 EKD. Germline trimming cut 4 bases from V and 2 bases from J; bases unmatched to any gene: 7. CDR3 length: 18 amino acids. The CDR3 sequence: CACDSTGGSPWDTRQMFF. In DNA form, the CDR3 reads TGTGCCTGTGATAGTACTGGGGGATCCCCCTGGGACACCCGACAGATGTTTTTC.

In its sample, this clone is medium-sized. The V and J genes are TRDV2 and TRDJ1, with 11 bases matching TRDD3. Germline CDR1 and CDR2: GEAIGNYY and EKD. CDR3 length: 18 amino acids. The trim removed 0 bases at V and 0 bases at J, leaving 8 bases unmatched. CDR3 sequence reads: CACDTPWGIPSYTDKLIF. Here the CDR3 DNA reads TGTGCCTGTGACACCCCCTGGGGGATACCCTCGTACACCGATAAACTCATCTTT.

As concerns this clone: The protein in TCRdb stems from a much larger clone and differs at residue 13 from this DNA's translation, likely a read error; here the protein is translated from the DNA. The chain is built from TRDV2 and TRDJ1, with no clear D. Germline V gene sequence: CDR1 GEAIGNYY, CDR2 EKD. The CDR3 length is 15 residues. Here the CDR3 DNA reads TGTGCCTGTGACGACCTGACGGAGTACACCGATAAACCCATCTTT. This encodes CACDDLTEYTDKPIF.

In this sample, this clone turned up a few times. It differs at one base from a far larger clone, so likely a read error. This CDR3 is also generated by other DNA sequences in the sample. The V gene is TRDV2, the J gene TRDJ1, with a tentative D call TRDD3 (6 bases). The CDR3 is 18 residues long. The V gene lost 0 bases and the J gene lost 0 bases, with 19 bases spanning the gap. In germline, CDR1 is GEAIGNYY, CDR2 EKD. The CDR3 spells CACDTVVPGGGYTDKLIF. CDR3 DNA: TGTGCCTGTGACACCGTGGTGCCCGGGGGAGGGTACACCGATAAACTCATCTTT.

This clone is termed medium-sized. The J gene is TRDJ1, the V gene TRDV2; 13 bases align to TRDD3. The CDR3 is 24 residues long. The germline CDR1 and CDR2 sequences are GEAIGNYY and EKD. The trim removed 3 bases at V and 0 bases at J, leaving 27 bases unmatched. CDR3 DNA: TGTGCCTGTGACGCGGTACTGGGGGATACGAGTAGGGGGGGCCGCCCCGTCAACACCGATAAACTCATCTTT. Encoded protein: CACDAVLGDTSRGGRPVNTDKLIF.

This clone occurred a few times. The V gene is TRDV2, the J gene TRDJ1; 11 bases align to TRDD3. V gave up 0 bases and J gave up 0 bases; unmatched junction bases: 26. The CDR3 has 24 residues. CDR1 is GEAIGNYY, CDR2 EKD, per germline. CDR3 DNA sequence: TGTGCCTGTGACACCATTTCCCACACTCCGGGCTGGGGGATACCGGACCCGTACACCGATAAACTCATCTTT. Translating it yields CACDTISHTPGWGIPDPYTDKLIF.

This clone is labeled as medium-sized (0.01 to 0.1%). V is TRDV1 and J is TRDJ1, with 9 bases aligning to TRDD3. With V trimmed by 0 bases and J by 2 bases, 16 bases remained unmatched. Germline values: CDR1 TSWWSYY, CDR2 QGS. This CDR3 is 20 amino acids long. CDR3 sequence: CALGELPLGDPSDRTDKLIF. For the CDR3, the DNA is TGTGCTCTTGGGGAACTTCCTCTGGGGGATCCCTCAGATCGGACCGATAAACTCATCTTT.

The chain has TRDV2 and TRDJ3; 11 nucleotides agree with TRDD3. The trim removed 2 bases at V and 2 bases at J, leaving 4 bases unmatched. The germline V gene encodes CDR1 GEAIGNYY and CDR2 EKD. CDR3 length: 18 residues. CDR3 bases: TGTGCCTGTGACAAAATACTGGGGGATACCTGGGACACCCGACAGATGTTTTTC. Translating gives CACDKILGDTWDTRQMFF.

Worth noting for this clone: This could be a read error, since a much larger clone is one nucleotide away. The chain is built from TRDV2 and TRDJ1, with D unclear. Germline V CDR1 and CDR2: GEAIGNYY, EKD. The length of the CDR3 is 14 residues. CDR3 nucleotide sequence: TGTGCCTGTGGCACCCTCGCAAACACCGATAAACTCATCTTT. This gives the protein CACGTLANTDKLIF.